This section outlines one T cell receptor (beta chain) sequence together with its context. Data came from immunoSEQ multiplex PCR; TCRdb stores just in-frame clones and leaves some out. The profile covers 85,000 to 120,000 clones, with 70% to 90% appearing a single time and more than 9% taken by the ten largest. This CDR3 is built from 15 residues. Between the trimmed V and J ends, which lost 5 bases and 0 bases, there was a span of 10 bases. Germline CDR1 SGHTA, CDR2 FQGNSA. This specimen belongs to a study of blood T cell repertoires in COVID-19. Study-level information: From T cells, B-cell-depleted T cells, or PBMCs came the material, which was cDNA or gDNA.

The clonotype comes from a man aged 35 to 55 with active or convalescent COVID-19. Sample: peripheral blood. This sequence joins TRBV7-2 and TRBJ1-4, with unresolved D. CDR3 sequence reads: CASSPRVATNEKLFF. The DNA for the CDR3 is TGTGCCAGCAGCCCGAGGGTCGCAACTAATGAAAAACTGTTTTTT. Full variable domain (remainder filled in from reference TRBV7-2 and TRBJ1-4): GAGVSQSPSNKVTEKGKDVELRCDPISGHTALYWYRQSLGQGLEFLIYFQGNSAPDKSGLPSDRFSAERTGGSVSTLTIQRTQQEDSAVYLCASSPRVATNEKLFFGSGTQLSVL.